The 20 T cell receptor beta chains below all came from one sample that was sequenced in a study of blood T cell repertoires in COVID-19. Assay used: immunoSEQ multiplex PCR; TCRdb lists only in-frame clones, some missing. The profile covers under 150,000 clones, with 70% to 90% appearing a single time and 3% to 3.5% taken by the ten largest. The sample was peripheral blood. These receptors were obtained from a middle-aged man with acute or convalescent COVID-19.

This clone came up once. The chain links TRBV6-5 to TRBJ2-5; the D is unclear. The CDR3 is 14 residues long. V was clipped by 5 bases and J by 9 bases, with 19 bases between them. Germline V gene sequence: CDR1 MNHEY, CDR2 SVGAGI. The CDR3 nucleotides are TGTGCCAGCAGTCCAAACAGCATCCGCTCGGCCCAGTACTTC. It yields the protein CASSPNSIRSAQYF.

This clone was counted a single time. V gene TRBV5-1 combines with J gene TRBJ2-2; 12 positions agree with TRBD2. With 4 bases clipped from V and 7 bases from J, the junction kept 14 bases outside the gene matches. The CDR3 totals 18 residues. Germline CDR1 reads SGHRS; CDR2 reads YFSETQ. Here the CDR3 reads CASSLGALAGGPSGELFF. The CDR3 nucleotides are TGCGCCAGCAGCCTGGGAGCGCTAGCGGGGGGGCCGAGCGGGGAGCTGTTTTTT.

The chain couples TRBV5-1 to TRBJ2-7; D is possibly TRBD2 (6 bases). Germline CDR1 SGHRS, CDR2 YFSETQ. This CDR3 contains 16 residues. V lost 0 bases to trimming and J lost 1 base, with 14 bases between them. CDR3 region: CASSLGDSGVSYEQYF. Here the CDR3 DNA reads TGCGCCAGCAGCTTGGGCGACTCGGGGGTATCCTACGAGCAGTACTTC.

CDR3 nucleotide sequence: TGTGCCAGCAGCCAGGACCGGGGTTACGTGAACACTGAAGCTTTCTTT. It encodes CASSQDRGYVNTEAFF. The chain employs TRBV5-6 and TRBJ1-1; D is unclear. The CDR3 loop spans 16 amino acids. CDR1 and CDR2 from the germline V gene are SGHDT and YYEEEE. V lost 4 bases, J lost 0 bases, and 16 bases lay in between.

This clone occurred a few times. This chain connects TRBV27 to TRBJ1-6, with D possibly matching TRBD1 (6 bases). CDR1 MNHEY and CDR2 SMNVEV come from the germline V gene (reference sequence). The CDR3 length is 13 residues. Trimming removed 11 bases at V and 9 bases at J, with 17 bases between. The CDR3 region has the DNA TGTGCCGGTACGGAACAGGGTTGTTCACCCCTCCACTTT. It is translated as CAGTEQGCSPLHF.

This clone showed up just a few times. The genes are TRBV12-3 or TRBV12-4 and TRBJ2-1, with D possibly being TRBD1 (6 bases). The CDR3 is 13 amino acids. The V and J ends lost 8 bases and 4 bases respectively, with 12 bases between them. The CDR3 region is CASWTESYNEQFF. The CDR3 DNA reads TGTGCCAGCTGGACAGAGTCATACAATGAGCAGTTCTTC.

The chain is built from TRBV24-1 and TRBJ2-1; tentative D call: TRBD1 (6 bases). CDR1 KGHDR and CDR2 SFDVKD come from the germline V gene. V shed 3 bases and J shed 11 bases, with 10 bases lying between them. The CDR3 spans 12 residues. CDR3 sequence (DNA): TGTGCCACCAGTGATCCTGGGACACAGCAGTTCTTC. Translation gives CATSDPGTQQFF.

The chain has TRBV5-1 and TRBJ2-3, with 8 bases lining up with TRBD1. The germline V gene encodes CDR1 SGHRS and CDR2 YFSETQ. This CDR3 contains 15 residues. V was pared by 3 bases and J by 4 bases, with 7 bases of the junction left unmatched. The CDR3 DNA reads TGCGCCAGCAGCTCAGAGGGACAGGTATCAGATACGCAGTATTTT. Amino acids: CASSSEGQVSDTQYF.

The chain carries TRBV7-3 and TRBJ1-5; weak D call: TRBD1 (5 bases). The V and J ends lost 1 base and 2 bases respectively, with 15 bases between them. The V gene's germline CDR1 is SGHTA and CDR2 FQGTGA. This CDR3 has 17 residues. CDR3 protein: CASSLIREGRGNQPQHF. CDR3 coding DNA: TGTGCCAGCAGCTTAATACGGGAGGGACGGGGCAATCAGCCCCAGCATTTT.

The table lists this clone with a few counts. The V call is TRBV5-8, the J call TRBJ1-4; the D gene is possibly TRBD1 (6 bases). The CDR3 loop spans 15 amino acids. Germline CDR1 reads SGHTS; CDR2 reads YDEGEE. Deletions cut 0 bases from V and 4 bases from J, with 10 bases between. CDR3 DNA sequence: TGTGCCAGCAGCTTGGAGGGACAAAATAATGAAAAACTGTTTTTT. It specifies CASSLEGQNNEKLFF.

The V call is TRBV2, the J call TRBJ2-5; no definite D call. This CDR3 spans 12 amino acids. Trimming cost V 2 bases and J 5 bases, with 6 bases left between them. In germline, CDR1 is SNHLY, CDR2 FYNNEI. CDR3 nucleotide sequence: TGTGCCAGCAGTGAAATCCGGGAGACCCAGTACTTC. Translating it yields CASSEIRETQYF. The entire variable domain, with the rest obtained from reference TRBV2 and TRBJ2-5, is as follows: EPEVTQTPSHQVTQMGQEVILRCVPISNHLYFYWYRQILGQKVEFLVSFYNNEISEKSEIFDDQFSVERPDGSNFTLKIRSTKLEDSAMYFCASSEIRETQYFGPGTRLLVL.

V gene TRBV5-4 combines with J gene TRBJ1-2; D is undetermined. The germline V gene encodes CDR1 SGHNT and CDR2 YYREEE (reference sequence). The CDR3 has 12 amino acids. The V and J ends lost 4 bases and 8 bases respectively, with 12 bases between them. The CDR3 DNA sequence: TGTGCCAGCAGCCGGGATAGGGAAGGCTACACCTTC. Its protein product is CASSRDREGYTF.

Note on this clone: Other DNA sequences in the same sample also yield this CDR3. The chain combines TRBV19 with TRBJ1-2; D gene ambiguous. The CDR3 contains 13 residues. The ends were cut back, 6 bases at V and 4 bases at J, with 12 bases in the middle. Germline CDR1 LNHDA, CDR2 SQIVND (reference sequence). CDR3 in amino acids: CASSLGSFYGYTF. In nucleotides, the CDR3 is TGTGCCAGTAGCCTCGGGTCTTTCTATGGCTACACCTTC.

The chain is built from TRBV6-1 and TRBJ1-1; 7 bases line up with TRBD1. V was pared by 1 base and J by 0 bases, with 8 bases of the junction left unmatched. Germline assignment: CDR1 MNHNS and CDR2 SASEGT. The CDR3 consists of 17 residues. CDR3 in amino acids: CASSEGRDSYMNTEAFF. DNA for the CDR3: TGTGCCAGCAGTGAAGGGCGGGACAGCTACATGAACACTGAAGCTTTCTTT.

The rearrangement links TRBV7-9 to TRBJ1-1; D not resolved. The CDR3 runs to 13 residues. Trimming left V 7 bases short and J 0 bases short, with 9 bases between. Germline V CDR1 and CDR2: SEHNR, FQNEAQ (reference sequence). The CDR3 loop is CASKGALNTEAFF. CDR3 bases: TGTGCCAGCAAAGGAGCCCTGAACACTGAAGCTTTCTTT.

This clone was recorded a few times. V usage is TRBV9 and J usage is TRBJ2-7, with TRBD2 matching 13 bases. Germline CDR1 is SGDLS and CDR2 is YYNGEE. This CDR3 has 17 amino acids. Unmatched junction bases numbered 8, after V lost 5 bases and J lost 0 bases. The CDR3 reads CASSIGLAGAFSYEQYF. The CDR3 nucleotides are TGTGCCAGCAGTATAGGACTAGCGGGGGCCTTCTCCTACGAGCAGTACTTC. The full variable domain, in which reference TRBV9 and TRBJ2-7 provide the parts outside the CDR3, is DSGVTQTPKHLITATGQRVTLRCSPRSGDLSVYWYQQSLDQGLQFLIQYYNGEERAKGNILERFSAQQFPDLHSELNLSSLELGDSALYFCASSIGLAGAFSYEQYFGPGTRLTVT.

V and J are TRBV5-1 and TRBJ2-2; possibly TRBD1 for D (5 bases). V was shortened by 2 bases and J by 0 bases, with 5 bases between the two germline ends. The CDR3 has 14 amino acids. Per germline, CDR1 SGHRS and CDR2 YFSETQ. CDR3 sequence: CASSLQANTGELFF. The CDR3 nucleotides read TGCGCCAGCAGCTTACAGGCGAACACCGGGGAGCTGTTTTTT.

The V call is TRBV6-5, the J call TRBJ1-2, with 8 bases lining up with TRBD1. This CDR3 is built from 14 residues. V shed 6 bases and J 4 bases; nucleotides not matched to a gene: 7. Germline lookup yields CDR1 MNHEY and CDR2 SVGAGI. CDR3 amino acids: CASRMDRASYGYTF. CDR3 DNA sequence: TGTGCCAGCAGGATGGACAGGGCCTCCTATGGCTACACCTTC.

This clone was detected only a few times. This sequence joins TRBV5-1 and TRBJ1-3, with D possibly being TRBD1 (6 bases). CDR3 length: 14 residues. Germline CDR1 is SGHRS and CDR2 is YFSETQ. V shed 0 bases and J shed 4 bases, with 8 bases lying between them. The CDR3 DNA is TGCGCCAGCAGCTTGGAGGACAGAGGAAACACCATATATTTT. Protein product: CASSLEDRGNTIYF. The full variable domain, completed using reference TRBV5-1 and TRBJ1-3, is KAGVTQTPRYLIKTRGQQVTLSCSPISGHRSVSWYQQTPGQGLQFLFEYFSETQRNKGNFPGRFSGRQFSNSRSEMNVSTLELGDSALYLCASSLEDRGNTIYFGEGSWLTVV.

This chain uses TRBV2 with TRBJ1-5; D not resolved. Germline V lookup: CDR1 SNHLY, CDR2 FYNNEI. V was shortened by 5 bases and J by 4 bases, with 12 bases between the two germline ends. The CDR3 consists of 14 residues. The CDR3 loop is CASSPGPPNQPQHF. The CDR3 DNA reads TGTGCCAGCAGTCCGGGTCCACCTAATCAGCCCCAGCATTTT. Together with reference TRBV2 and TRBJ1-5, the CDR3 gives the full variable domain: EPEVTQTPSHQVTQMGQEVILRCVPISNHLYFYWYRQILGQKVEFLVSFYNNEISEKSEIFDDQFSVERPDGSNFTLKIRSTKLEDSAMYFCASSPGPPNQPQHFGDGTRLSIL.